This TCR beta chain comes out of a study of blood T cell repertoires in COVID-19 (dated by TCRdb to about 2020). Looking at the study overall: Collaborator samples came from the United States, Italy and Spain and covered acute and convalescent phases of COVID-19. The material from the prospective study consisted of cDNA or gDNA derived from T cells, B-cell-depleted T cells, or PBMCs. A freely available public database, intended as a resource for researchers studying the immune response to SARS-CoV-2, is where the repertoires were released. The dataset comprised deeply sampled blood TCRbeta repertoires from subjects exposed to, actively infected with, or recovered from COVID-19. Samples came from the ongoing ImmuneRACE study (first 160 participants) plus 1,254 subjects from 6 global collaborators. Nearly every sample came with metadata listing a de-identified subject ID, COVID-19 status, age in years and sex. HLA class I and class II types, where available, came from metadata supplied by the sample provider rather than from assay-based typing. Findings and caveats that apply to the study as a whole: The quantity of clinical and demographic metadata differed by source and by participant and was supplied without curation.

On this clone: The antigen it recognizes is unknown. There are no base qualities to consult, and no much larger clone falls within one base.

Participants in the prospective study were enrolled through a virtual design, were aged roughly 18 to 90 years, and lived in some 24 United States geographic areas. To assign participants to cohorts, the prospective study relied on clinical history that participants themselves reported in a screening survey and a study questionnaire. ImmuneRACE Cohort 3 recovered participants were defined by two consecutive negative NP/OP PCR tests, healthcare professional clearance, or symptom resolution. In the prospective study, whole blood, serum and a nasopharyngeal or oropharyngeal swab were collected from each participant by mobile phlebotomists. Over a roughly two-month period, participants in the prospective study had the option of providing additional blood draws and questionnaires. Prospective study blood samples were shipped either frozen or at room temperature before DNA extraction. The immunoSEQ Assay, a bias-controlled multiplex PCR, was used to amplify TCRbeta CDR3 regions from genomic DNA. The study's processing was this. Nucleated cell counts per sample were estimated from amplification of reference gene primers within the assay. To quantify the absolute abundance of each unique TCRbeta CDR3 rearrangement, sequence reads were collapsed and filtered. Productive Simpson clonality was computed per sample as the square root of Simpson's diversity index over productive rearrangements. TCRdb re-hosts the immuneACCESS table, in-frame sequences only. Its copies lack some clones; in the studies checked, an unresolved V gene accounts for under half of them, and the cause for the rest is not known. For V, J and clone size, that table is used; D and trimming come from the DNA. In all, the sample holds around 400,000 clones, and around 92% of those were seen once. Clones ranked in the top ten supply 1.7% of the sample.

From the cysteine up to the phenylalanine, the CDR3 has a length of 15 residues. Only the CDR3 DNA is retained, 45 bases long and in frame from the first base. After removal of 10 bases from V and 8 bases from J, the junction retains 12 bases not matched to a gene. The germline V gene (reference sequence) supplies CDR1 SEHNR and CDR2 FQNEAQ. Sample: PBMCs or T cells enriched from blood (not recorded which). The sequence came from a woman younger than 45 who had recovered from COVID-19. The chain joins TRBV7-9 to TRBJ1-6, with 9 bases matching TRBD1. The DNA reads TGTGCCATCAAACAGGGGGCCTCGAAAGATTCACCCCTCCACTTT. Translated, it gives CAIKQGASKDSPLHF. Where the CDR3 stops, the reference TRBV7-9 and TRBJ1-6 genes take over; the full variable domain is DTGVSQNPRHKITKRGQNVTFRCDPISEHNRLYWYRQTLGQGPEFLTYFQNEAQLEKSRLLSDRFSAERPKGSFSTLEIQRTEQGDSAMYLCAIKQGASKDSPLHFGNGTRLTVT.